This T cell receptor (beta chain) came from a study of T cell repertoires in cytomegalovirus infection (dated by TCRdb to between 2017 and 2020). Context from the whole study: The HLA type of each donor mattered for the analysis, because public TCR beta signatures pointed to carriage of CMV infection along with the matching HLA type. Points the paper makes about the study in general: The ex vivo response was dominated by HLA-C-restricted CMV-specific TCR beta clonotypes, and the single most frequent clonotype in two of eight donors was supplied by these HLA-C-restricted clonotypes. Carriers of CMV infection plus the relevant HLA type were discriminated by the cumulative frequency of public TCR beta family members in the study cohort and in an independent approximately 340-donor cohort.

The sequencing machine was an Illumina HiSeq 1500. Through fastp at Q25 and MiXCR, TCRdb rebuilt clones from the public reads, retaining in-frame beta chains. Here each entry gathers all rows of one CDR3 protein and keeps the most common genes and DNA. For this sample the table gives around 240,000 distinct CDR3 sequences, of which over 20% were detected only once. The top ten hold roughly 18% of the sample. Remarks on this clonotype: No antigen is known for it. It has no much larger one-base neighbor in the sample; base qualities were not kept.

Material: CD8+ T cells from PBMCs. This sequence originates from a human donor in good health (CMV status not recorded). Some clones in this sample may be carry-over from other donors' samples.

CDR3 protein: CASSQEEGGRLGYTF. DNA sequence: TGCGCCAGCAGCCAAGAAGAGGGGGGTCGTCTTGGCTACACCTTC. Rearrangement joined TRBV4-1 to TRBJ1-2; a tentative D match to TRBD1 spans 6 bases. Including the terminal cysteine and phenylalanine, the CDR3 comprises 15 residues. Left in the record is the CDR3 DNA by itself, 45 bases read in frame from the first base. CDR1 and CDR2, looked up from the germline V gene, are MGHRA and YSYEKL. V and J are truncated by 0 bases and 7 bases respectively, leaving an intervening sequence of 15 bases.